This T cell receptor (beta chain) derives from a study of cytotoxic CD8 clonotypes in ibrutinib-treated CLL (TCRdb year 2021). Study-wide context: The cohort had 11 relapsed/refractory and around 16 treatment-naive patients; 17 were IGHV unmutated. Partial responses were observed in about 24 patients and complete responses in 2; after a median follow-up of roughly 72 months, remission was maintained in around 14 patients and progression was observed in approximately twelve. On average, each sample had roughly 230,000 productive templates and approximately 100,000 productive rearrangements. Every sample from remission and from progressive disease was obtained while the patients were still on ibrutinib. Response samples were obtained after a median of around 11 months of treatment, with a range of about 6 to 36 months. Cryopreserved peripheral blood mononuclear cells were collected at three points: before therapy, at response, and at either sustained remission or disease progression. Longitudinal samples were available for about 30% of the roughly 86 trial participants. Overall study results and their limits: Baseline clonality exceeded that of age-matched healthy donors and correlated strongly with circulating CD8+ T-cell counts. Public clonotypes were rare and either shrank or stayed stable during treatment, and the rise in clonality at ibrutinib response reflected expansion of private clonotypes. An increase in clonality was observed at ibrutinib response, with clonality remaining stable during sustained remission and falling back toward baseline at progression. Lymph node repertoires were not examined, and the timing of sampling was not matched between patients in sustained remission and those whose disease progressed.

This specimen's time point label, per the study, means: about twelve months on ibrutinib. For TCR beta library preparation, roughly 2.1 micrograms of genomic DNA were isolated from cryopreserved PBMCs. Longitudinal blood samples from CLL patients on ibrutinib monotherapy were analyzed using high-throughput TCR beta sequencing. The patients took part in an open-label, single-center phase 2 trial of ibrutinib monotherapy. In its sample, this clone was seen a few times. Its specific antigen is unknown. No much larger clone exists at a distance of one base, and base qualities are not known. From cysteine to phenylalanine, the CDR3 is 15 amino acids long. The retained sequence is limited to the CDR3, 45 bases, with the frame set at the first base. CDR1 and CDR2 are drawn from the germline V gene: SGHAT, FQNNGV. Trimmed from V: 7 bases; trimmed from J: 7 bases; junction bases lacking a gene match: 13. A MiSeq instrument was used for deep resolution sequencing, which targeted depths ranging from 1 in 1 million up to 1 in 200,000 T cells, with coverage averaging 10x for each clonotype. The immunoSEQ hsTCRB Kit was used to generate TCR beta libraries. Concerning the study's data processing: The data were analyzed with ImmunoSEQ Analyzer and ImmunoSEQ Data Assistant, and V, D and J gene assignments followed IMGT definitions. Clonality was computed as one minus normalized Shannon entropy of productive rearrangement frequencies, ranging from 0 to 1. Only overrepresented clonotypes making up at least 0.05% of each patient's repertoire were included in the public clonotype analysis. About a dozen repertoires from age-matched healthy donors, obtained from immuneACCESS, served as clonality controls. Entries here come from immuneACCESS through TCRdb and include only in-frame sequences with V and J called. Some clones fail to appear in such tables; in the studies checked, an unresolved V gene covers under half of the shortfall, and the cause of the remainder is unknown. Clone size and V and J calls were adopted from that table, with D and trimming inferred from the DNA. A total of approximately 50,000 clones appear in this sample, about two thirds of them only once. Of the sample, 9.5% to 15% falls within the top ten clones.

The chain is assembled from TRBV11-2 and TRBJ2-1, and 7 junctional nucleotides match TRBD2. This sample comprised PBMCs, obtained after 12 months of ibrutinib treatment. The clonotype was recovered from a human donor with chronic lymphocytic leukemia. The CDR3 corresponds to CASTLVGGSLNEQFF. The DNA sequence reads TGTGCCAGCACCCTTGTCGGGGGGTCTTTGAATGAGCAGTTCTTC.